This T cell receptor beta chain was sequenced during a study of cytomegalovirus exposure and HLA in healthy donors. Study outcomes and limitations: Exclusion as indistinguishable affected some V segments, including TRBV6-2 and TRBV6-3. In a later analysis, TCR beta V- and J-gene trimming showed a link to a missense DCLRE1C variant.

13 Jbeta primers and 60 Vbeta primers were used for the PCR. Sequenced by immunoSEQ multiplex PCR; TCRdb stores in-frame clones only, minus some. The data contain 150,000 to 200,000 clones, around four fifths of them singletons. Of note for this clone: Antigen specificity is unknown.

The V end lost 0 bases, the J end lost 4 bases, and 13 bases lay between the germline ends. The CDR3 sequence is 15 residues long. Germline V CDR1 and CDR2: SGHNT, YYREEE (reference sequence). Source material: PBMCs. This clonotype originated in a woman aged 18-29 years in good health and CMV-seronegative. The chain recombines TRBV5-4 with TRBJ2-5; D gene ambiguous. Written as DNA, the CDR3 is TGTGCCAGCAGCTTGGTCCCGGTTGTCGGAGAGACCCAGTACTTC. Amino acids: CASSLVPVVGETQYF.